The rows below give T cell receptor beta chains drawn from one sample of a study of T cells in Graves' hyperthyroidism and ophthalmopathy. TCRdb independently ran MiXCR on the multiplex PCR reads; one entry per CDR3 protein. Altogether 470,000 or so distinct CDR3 sequences are present, roughly 20% being singletons, with the ten largest covering around 27%. The sample consisted of blood. These receptors were collected from a man between 18 and 35 years old with Graves' hyperthyroidism. The CDR3 runs from the conserved cysteine through the conserved F or W. Fields, in order: J gene, clone size, V gene, D gene, CDR3 protein, CDR3 DNA. The D gene is left open where the match is weak. Clone size is shown for a subset of rows, as once, few, many or a class of expanded clone.

TRBJ2-7	NA	TRBV28	NA	CASSSPGVSYEQYF	TGTGCCAGCAGTTCCCCCGGGGTCTCCTACGAGCAGTACTTC
TRBJ1-5	many	TRBV12-3/TRBV12-4	NA	CASLFGGINQPQHF	TGTGCCAGCCTGTTTGGGGGGATCAATCAGCCCCAGCATTTT
TRBJ1-5	NA	TRBV2	NA	CASSDLRIYNQPQHF	TGTGCCAGCAGTGACCTGAGAATCTACAATCAGCCCCAGCATTTT
TRBJ2-7	many	TRBV3-1	NA	CASSPVTGRTYEQYF	TGTGCCAGCAGCCCCGTGACAGGAAGGACCTACGAGCAGTACTTC
TRBJ2-4	many	TRBV28	NA	CASNAASLENIQYF	TGTGCCAGCAATGCGGCTAGCCTCGAAAACATTCAGTACTTC
TRBJ1-5	NA	TRBV7-8	NA	CASSLEVAALSNQPQHF	TGTGCCAGCAGCTTAGAAGTGGCAGCACTTAGCAATCAGCCCCAGCATTTT
TRBJ2-7	NA	TRBV4-1	TRBD2	CASSHPGLAGGFREQYF	TGCGCCAGCAGCCACCCGGGACTAGCGGGGGGGTTCCGCGAGCAGTACTTC
TRBJ1-1	many	TRBV7-9	NA	CASSLVLAEAFF	TGTGCCAGCAGCTTAGTTTTGGCTGAAGCTTTCTTT
TRBJ1-6	NA	TRBV6-5	NA	CASSSRGDSPLHF	TGTGCCAGCAGTTCTCGAGGGGATTCACCCCTCCACTTT
TRBJ1-2	NA	TRBV12-3/TRBV12-4	TRBD1	CASSFRQGRGGIYGYTF	TGTGCCAGCAGTTTCCGACAGGGGAGGGGCGGCATATATGGCTACACCTTC
TRBJ2-2	many	TRBV11-2	NA	CASSSLNWEGELFF	TGTGCCAGCAGCTCTCTAAACTGGGAGGGGGAGCTGTTTTTT
TRBJ2-2	NA	TRBV2	TRBD2	CASSPGLGIELFF	TGTGCCAGCAGCCCGGGACTAGGGATTGAGCTGTTTTTT
TRBJ2-7	few	TRBV4-1	NA	CASSQGGQPGNEQYF	TGCGCCAGCAGCCAAGGCGGACAGCCCGGGAACGAGCAGTACTTC
TRBJ2-7	many	TRBV12-3/TRBV12-4	TRBD1	CASSLRRGLYEQYF	TGTGCCAGCAGTTTACGCAGGGGGCTCTACGAGCAGTACTTC
TRBJ1-5	NA	TRBV11-2	NA	CASSSSGWEQPQHF	TGTGCCAGCAGCTCGTCAGGGTGGGAACAGCCCCAGCATTTT
TRBJ1-6	many	TRBV28	NA	CASRRPDSTSSLHF	TGTGCCAGCAGAAGGCCCGACAGCACTTCATCCCTCCACTTT
TRBJ1-5	NA	TRBV6-5	TRBD1	CASSSGTVHNQPQHF	TGTGCCAGCAGTTCCGGGACAGTCCACAATCAGCCCCAGCATTTT
TRBJ2-7	few	TRBV28	TRBD2	CASINTLAGGEQYF	TGTGCCAGCATAAACACACTAGCGGGAGGTGAGCAGTACTTC
TRBJ2-3	NA	TRBV20-1	TRBD2	CSANLAGTDTQYF	TGCAGTGCTAACCTAGCGGGCACAGATACGCAGTATTTT
TRBJ2-7	NA	TRBV6-1	NA	CASSEGRLSYEQYF	TGTGCCAGCAGTGAGGGCAGGCTCTCCTACGAGCAGTACTTC
TRBJ1-2	many	TRBV28	TRBD1	CATADRTNYGYTF	TGTGCCACCGCGGACAGGACTAACTATGGCTACACCTTC
TRBJ2-7	many	TRBV29-1	TRBD1	CSVTGERYEQYF	TGCAGCGTAACAGGGGAACGCTACGAGCAGTACTTC
TRBJ2-7	NA	TRBV11-2	NA	CASSLRGGSSAYEQYF	TGTGCCAGCAGCCTCCGAGGTGGTTCGTCCGCCTACGAGCAGTACTTC
TRBJ1-2	NA	TRBV7-9	TRBD1	CASSPGVRGPYGYTF	TGTGCCAGCAGCCCTGGGGTCAGGGGGCCCTATGGCTACACCTTC
TRBJ1-2	many	TRBV6-1	TRBD1	CASGAWSPRGNYGYTF	TGTGCCAGCGGCGCTTGGTCACCCAGGGGGAACTATGGCTACACCTTC
TRBJ2-3	few	TRBV24-1	TRBD2	CATLSGGATDTQYF	TGTGCCACCCTTAGCGGGGGGGCCACAGATACGCAGTATTTT
TRBJ2-7	many	TRBV6-4	NA	CASRDREGYVAYEQYF	TGTGCCAGCAGGGACCGAGAGGGATACGTAGCTTACGAGCAGTACTTC
TRBJ2-7	many	TRBV24-1	NA	CATSDSQREYF	TGTGCCACCAGTGATTCCCAGAGAGAGTACTTC
TRBJ2-7	many	TRBV28	TRBD1	CASRGQGNSYEQYF	TGTGCCAGCAGGGGACAGGGTAACTCCTACGAGCAGTACTTC
TRBJ2-1	few	TRBV11-3	NA	CASRSGWGEQFF	TGTGCCAGCAGGTCCGGCTGGGGAGAGCAGTTCTTC
TRBJ2-2	NA	TRBV6-1	TRBD1	CASSRTGPNTGELFF	TGTGCCAGCAGCAGGACAGGGCCGAACACCGGGGAGCTGTTTTTT
TRBJ1-1	NA	TRBV11-3	NA	CASSSRWGNTEAFF	TGTGCCAGCAGCTCAAGGTGGGGTAACACTGAAGCTTTCTTT
TRBJ1-6	many	TRBV6-5	TRBD1	CASTSTGDNSPLHF	TGTGCCAGCACTTCGACAGGGGATAATTCACCCCTCCACTTT
TRBJ1-2	many	TRBV4-1	NA	CASSQEKNYGYTF	TGCGCCAGCAGCCAAGAGAAGAACTATGGCTACACCTTC
TRBJ1-1	many	TRBV4-1	NA	CASRPITGGNTEAFF	TGCGCCAGCAGGCCCATTACAGGAGGGAACACTGAAGCTTTCTTT
TRBJ2-5	many	TRBV15	TRBD2	CATSSSPKRGVRETQYF	TGTGCCACCAGCTCCTCTCCAAAGCGGGGGGTTCGAGAGACCCAGTACTTC
TRBJ1-1	many	TRBV6-1	NA	CASSRDGAAYTEAFF	TGTGCCAGCAGCCGGGACGGGGCAGCATACACTGAAGCTTTCTTT
TRBJ1-2	many	TRBV30	NA	CACALQMGGYTF	TGTGCCTGTGCTTTGCAGATGGGGGGCTACACCTTC
TRBJ1-5	many	TRBV20-1	TRBD1	CSASLPRNRGSNQPQHF	TGCAGTGCTAGTCTCCCTAGGAACAGGGGTAGCAATCAGCCCCAGCATTTT
TRBJ2-7	NA	TRBV7-2	TRBD1	CASSLQGTGPYEQYF	TGTGCCAGCAGCTTACAGGGGACAGGACCCTACGAGCAGTACTTC
TRBJ1-2	NA	TRBV24-1	NA	CATSDLDSTNYGYTF	TGTGCCACCAGTGATTTGGACAGTACTAACTATGGCTACACCTTC
TRBJ1-2	NA	TRBV6-1	TRBD1	CAGGQAPRGYTF	TGTGCCGGGGGACAGGCTCCACGTGGCTACACCTTC
TRBJ2-5	NA	TRBV11-2	TRBD2	CASSQNLAGSYQETQYF	TGTGCCAGCAGCCAAAACCTAGCGGGATCGTACCAAGAGACCCAGTACTTC
TRBJ2-7	few	TRBV4-1	NA	CASSQAGFSNYEQYF	TGCGCCAGCAGCCAAGCGGGCTTCAGCAACTACGAGCAGTACTTC
TRBJ1-2	NA	TRBV4-1	TRBD1	CASSQEVDRGYYGYTF	TGCGCCAGCAGCCAAGAAGTGGACAGGGGTTACTATGGCTACACCTTC
TRBJ2-2	NA	TRBV6-2/TRBV6-3	TRBD2	CASSPGLAGTNTGELFF	TGTGCCAGCAGTCCGGGACTAGCGGGGACGAACACCGGGGAGCTGTTTTTT
TRBJ1-3	NA	TRBV9	NA	CASSSQTSGNTIYF	TGTGCCAGCAGCTCACAAACCTCTGGAAACACCATATATTTT
TRBJ2-7	many	TRBV7-9	TRBD1	CASSFGTGYTYEQYF	TGTGCCAGCAGCTTCGGGACAGGGTATACGTACGAGCAGTACTTC
TRBJ2-2	few	TRBV4-2	TRBD1	CASRVTGGPGELFF	TGTGCCAGCAGAGTGACAGGGGGCCCCGGGGAGCTGTTTTTT
TRBJ1-5	many	TRBV12-3/TRBV12-4	NA	CASSFLGVGQPQHF	TGTGCCAGCAGTTTTCTGGGGGTCGGTCAGCCCCAGCATTTT
TRBJ1-2	many	TRBV19	TRBD1	CASRPGQGAYYGYTF	TGTGCCAGTAGACCTGGACAGGGGGCATACTATGGCTACACCTTC
TRBJ2-2	NA	TRBV24-1	NA	CATSAPRDTGELFF	TGTGCCACCAGTGCACCCAGGGACACCGGGGAGCTGTTTTTT
TRBJ2-2	many	TRBV7-6	NA	CASLQEQGNTGELFF	TGTGCCAGTCTACAAGAACAGGGGAACACCGGGGAGCTGTTTTTT